This T cell receptor (beta chain) was identified in a study of cytomegalovirus exposure and HLA in healthy donors. Study observations and caveats: Within the 90 to 150 validation repertoires, first-cohort TCR clusters tended to co-occur, according to a later analysis.

Germline CDR1 is MDHEN and CDR2 is SYDVKM. Trimming removed 8 bases from V and 3 bases from J, with 7 bases in between. CDR3 length: 11 amino acids. The method was immunoSEQ multiplex PCR; TCRdb's version includes in-frame clones alone and lacks a portion of them. Counted here are roughly 150,000 clones, approximately 86% occurring once; the ten biggest clones make up roughly 9.4%. Remarks on this clone: The target antigen is unknown.

The chain employs TRBV28 and TRBJ1-1; D remains unclear. This clonotype originated in a man between 18 and 29 years old in good health and CMV-seropositive. Sequenced: PBMCs. This CDR3 is CASEGDTEAFF. The CDR3 bases are TGTGCCAGCGAGGGTGACACTGAAGCTTTCTTT. Full variable domain (remainder filled in from reference TRBV28 and TRBJ1-1): DVKVTQSSRYLVKRTGEKVFLECVQDMDHENMFWYRQDPGLGLRLIYFSYDVKMKEKGDIPEGYSVSREKKERFSLILESASTNQTSMYLCASEGDTEAFFGQGTRLTVV.